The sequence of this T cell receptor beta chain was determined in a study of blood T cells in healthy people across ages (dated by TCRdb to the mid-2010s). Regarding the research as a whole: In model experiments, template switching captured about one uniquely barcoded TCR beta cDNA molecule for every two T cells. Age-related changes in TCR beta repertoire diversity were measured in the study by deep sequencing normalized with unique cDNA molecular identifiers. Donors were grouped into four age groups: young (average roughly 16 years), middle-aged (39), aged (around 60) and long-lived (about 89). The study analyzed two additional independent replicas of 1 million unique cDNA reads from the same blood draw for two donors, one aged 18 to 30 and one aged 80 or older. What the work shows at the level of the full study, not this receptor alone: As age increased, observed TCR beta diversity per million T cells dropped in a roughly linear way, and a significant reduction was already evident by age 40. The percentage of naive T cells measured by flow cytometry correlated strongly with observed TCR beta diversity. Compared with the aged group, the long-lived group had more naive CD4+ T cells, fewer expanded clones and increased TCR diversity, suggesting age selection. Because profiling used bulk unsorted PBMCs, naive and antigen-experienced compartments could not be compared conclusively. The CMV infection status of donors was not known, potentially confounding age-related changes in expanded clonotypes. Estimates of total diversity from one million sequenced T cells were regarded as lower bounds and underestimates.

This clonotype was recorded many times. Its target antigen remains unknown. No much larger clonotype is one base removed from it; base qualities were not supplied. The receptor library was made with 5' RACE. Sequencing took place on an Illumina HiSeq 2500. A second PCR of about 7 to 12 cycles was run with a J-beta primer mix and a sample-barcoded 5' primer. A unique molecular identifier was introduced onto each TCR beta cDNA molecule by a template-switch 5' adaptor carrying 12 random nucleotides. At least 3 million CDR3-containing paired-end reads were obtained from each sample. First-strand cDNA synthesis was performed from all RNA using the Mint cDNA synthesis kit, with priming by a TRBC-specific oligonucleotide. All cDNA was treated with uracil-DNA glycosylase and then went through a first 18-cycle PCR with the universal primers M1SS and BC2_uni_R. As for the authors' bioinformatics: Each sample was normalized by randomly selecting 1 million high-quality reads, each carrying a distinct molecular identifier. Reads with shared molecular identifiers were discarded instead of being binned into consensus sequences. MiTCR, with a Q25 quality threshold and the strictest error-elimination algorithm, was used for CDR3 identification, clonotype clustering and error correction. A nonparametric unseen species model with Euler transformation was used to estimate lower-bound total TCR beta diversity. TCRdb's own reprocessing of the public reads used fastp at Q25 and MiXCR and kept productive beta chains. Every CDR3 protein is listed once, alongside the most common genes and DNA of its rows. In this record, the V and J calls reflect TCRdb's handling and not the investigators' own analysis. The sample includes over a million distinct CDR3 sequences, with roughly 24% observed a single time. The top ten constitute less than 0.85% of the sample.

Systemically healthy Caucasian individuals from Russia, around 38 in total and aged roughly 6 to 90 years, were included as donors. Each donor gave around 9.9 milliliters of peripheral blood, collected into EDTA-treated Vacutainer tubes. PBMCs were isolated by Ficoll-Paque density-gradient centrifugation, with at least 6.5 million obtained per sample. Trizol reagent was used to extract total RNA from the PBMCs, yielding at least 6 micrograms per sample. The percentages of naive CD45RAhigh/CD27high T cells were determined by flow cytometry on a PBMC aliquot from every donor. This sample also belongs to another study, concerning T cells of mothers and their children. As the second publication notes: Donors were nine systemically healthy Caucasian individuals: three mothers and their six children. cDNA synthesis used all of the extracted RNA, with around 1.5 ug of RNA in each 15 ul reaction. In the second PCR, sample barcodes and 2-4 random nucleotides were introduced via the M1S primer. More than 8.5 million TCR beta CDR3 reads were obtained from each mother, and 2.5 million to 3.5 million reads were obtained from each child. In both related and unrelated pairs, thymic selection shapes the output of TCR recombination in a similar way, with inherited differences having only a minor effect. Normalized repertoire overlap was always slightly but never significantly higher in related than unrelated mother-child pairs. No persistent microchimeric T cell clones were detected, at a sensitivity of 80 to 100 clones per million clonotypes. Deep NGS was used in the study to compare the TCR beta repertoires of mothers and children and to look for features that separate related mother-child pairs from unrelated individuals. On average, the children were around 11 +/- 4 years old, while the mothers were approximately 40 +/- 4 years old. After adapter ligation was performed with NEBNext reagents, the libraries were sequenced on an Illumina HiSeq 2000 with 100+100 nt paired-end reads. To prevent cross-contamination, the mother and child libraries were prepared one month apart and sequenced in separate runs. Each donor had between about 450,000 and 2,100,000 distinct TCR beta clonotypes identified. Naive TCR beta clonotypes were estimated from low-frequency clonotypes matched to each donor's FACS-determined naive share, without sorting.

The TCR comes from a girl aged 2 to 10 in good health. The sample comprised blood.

The CDR3 region has the sequence CSALSGSSYNEQFF. The DNA reads TGCAGTGCCTTAAGCGGCAGCTCCTACAATGAGCAGTTCTTC. In this chain, TRBV20-1 is recombined with TRBJ2-1; TRBD2 is perhaps the D gene, given 5 matching bases. The germline V gene (reference sequence) yields DFQATT for CDR1 and SNEGSKA for CDR2. V was cut back by 6 bases and J by 0 bases, leaving a gap of 12 bases between them. Including the terminal cysteine and phenylalanine, the CDR3 comprises 14 residues. Only the CDR3 part of the read is kept: 42 bases, read in frame from the first base.